The 20 T cell receptor beta chains in this list originate from one sample, sequenced in a study of shared clonotypes between healthy human individuals. Only in-frame clones appear in the TCRdb table, and some are missing; sequencing was by immunoSEQ multiplex PCR. The sample lists about 1 million clones, around four fifths seen once, with roughly 1.4% in the top ten. Sequences were obtained from memory CD4+ T cells sorted from blood. Specified subset: CD45RA-negative fraction. These receptor sequences come from a man aged 18 to 30 in good health.

This clone was detected once. The same CDR3 is also encoded by other DNA sequences in this sample. The chain has TRBV20-1 and TRBJ1-1; D is ambiguous. The CDR3 spans 11 residues. The germline V gene has CDR1 DFQATT and CDR2 SNEGSKA (reference sequence). The V gene lost 4 bases and the J gene lost 1 base, with 4 bases spanning the gap. CDR3 residues: CSATGNTEAFF. The CDR3 DNA is TGCAGTGCTACAGGGAACACTGAAGCTTTCTTT.

V gene TRBV18 combines with J gene TRBJ2-7; the D is unclear. This CDR3 comprises 12 residues. Trimming pared 8 bases from V and 6 bases from J, leaving 14 bases between. CDR1 is KGHSH, CDR2 LQKENI, per germline. CDR3 in DNA: TGTGCCAGCCGCCCAGGAGTAGGCGAGCAGTACTTC. Its protein product is CASRPGVGEQYF.

CDR3 residues: CASSFPPAGRGESNQPQHF. CDR3 nucleotide sequence: TGTGCCAGCAGCTTTCCCCCAGCGGGGAGAGGAGAAAGCAATCAGCCCCAGCATTTT. The chain links TRBV11-3 to TRBJ1-5; unclear D gene. The germline V and J ends were trimmed by 3 bases and 1 base, with 22 bases remaining between them. This CDR3 contains 19 residues. CDR1 is SGHNT and CDR2 is YENEEA in the germline V gene.

The chain recombines TRBV19 with TRBJ1-6; 10 positions match TRBD1. The CDR3 has 15 amino acids. The germline V gene encodes CDR1 LNHDA and CDR2 SQIVND (reference sequence). Trimming at V came to 6 bases and at J to 10 bases, leaving 9 bases not matched to a gene. Here the CDR3 DNA reads TGTGCCAGTAGCCGGCTGGGGACAGGGGAATCACCCCTCCACTTT. Amino acid sequence: CASSRLGTGESPLHF.

This chain connects TRBV19 to TRBJ2-7; no firm D call. V was pared by 5 bases and J by 2 bases, with 10 bases between. The CDR3 covers 13 residues. Germline loops: CDR1 LNHDA, CDR2 SQIVND (reference sequence). The CDR3 region has the DNA TGTGCCAGTAGTGCGAACAAACCCTACGAGCAGTACTTC. Its protein is CASSANKPYEQYF.

In its sample, this clone was seen a few times. The V and J genes are TRBV5-4 and TRBJ2-3; TRBD2 matches 12 bases. The CDR3 is made up of 14 amino acids. Unmatched junction bases numbered 2, after V lost 3 bases and J lost 6 bases. Germline loops: CDR1 SGHNT, CDR2 YYREEE (reference sequence). The CDR3 spells CASSSGLAGDTQYF. As DNA, the CDR3 is TGTGCCAGCAGCTCCGGACTAGCGGGGGATACGCAGTATTTT.

The gene calls are TRBV7-2 and TRBJ2-3; 10 bases agree with TRBD2. This CDR3 is built from 15 residues. The germline gives CDR1 SGHTA, CDR2 FQGNSA. The J segment lost 0 bases and the V segment lost 7 bases, leaving 4 bases of the junction unmatched. CDR3 region: CASTPAGGSTDTQYF. The CDR3 DNA reads TGTGCCAGCACCCCAGCGGGAGGGAGCACAGATACGCAGTATTTT.

V gene TRBV7-2 combines with J gene TRBJ2-5, with D possibly TRBD2 on 6 matching bases. The J call is doubtful: the DNA matches TRBJ2-7 better. This CDR3 has 15 residues. Germline CDR1 SGHTA, CDR2 FQGNSA. CDR3 region: CASSLLSPGAYEQYF. CDR3 DNA: TGTGCCAGCAGCTTGCTTAGTCCGGGAGCCTACGAGCAGTACTTC.

The chain combines TRBV7-3 with TRBJ2-1; D is possibly TRBD1 (6 bases). The CDR3 totals 15 residues. The V gene lost 5 bases and the J gene lost 4 bases, with 15 bases spanning the gap. Per the germline V gene, CDR1 is SGHTA and CDR2 is FQGTGA. The CDR3 nucleotides are TGTGCCAGCAGCCTGACAGGAGACACTTACAATGAGCAGTTCTTC. Translation gives CASSLTGDTYNEQFF.

This rearrangement joins TRBV2 to TRBJ2-5; 11 bases map to TRBD1. The germline CDR1 and CDR2 sequences are SNHLY and FYNNEI. The CDR3 is 14 amino acids. Trimming at V came to 5 bases and at J to 4 bases, leaving 3 bases not matched to a gene. The CDR3 region has the DNA TGTGCCAGCAGTTTGGACAGGGGGCCAGAGACCCAGTACTTC. Its protein is CASSLDRGPETQYF.

The chain couples TRBV30 to TRBJ2-2, with 11 bases aligning to TRBD2. The CDR3 spans 15 residues. The junction had 7 bases not matched to a gene; V was cut back by 5 bases and J by 5 bases. The V gene's germline CDR1 is GTSNPN and CDR2 SVGIG (reference sequence). As DNA, the CDR3 is TGTGCCTGGCGAATAGCGGGAGGGGCGACCGGGGAGCTGTTTTTT. The encoded protein is CAWRIAGGATGELFF.

The chain employs TRBV5-1 and TRBJ2-3, with 7 positions matching TRBD1. The V and J ends lost 2 bases and 0 bases, in that order; junction bases with no gene match: 6. Germline CDR1 SGHRS, CDR2 YFSETQ. The CDR3 extends over 16 amino acids. CDR3 coding DNA: TGCGCCAGCAGCTTTAGAGGGGGCGCGAGCACAGATACGCAGTATTTT. This sequence encodes CASSFRGGASTDTQYF.

This clone was observed once. This chain uses TRBV7-8 with TRBJ2-1, with TRBD2 matching 7 bases. V shed 6 bases and J 7 bases; nucleotides not matched to a gene: 6. Germline V CDR1 and CDR2: SGHVS, FQNEAQ. The CDR3 loop spans 13 amino acids. Written as DNA, the CDR3 is TGTGCCAGCAGGATAAGGGGAGGGAATGAGCAGTTCTTC. It translates to CASRIRGGNEQFF.

V is TRBV6-5 and J is TRBJ2-1; D may be TRBD2 (5 bases). The length of the CDR3 is 13 residues. Germline V gives CDR1 MNHEY, CDR2 SVGAGI. The V end lost 8 bases, the J end lost 10 bases, and 18 bases lay between the germline ends. The DNA for the CDR3 is TGTGCCAGCGCCCTGGGAGCTCACGGCGAGCAGTTCTTC. This sequence encodes CASALGAHGEQFF.

About this clone itself: The identical CDR3 is also encoded by other nucleotide sequences in the sample. The chain carries TRBV30 and TRBJ1-3, with TRBD1 as a possible D gene (6 bases). CDR1 GTSNPN and CDR2 SVGIG come from the germline V gene (reference sequence). Trimming removed 2 bases at V and 0 bases at J, with 11 bases between. The CDR3 runs 15 residues. CDR3 protein: CAWSSRGISGNTIYF. The CDR3 DNA reads as TGTGCCTGGAGTTCCAGGGGCATCTCTGGAAACACCATATATTTT.

V and J are TRBV2 and TRBJ1-3, with D tentatively TRBD1 (5 bases). Germline V gene sequence: CDR1 SNHLY, CDR2 FYNNEI. The length of the CDR3 is 15 residues. V shed 8 bases and J shed 0 bases, with 14 bases lying between them. CDR3 loop: CASSPDRVSGNTIYF. The CDR3, as DNA: TGTGCCAGCTCACCCGACAGAGTCTCTGGAAACACCATATATTTT.

This clone was picked up one time. The V call is TRBV4-1, the J call TRBJ2-3; TRBD2 matches at 7 bases. Germline trimming cut 4 bases from V and 4 bases from J; bases unmatched to any gene: 14. Germline V gene lookup returns CDR1 MGHRA and CDR2 YSYEKL. The CDR3 sequence is 17 residues long. The CDR3 is CASSLPTSGVGSDTQYF. CDR3 sequence (DNA): TGCGCCAGCAGCCTTCCGACGAGCGGGGTCGGGTCAGATACGCAGTATTTT.

V is TRBV10-1 and J is TRBJ2-2; 8 bases align to TRBD1. CDR1 is WNHNN and CDR2 is SYGVQD in the germline V gene (reference sequence). Germline trimming cut 4 bases from V and 1 base from J; bases unmatched to any gene: 5. The CDR3 spans 16 residues. The CDR3 region has the DNA TGCGCCAGCAGTGGCGCCGGGACAGGGAACACCGGGGAGCTGTTTTTT. This codes for CASSGAGTGNTGELFF.

The J gene is TRBJ2-5, the V gene TRBV2; 13 positions agree with TRBD2. CDR1 and CDR2 from the germline V gene are SNHLY and FYNNEI. V lost 6 bases, J lost 7 bases, and 11 bases stayed unmatched. This CDR3 spans 16 amino acids. For the CDR3, the DNA is TGTGCCAGCAGGCCGGGACTAGCGGGATCTTTCGGGACCCAGTACTTC. This translates into CASRPGLAGSFGTQYF.

In DNA, the CDR3 is TGTGCCTGGGCCGGGGGGGGTACAGGCTACGAGCAGTACTTC. It is translated as CAWAGGGTGYEQYF. The chain carries TRBV30 and TRBJ2-7; 8 bases agree with TRBD2. The germline V gene encodes CDR1 GTSNPN and CDR2 SVGIG (reference sequence). The V gene end was trimmed by 5 bases and the J gene end by 3 bases; junction bases not matched to a gene: 9. This CDR3 comprises 14 residues.